This T cell receptor beta chain was obtained from a study of blood T cell repertoires in COVID-19. Authors' analysis steps: Reference gene primer amplification yielded estimated nucleated cell counts. Data came from immunoSEQ multiplex PCR; TCRdb stores just in-frame clones and leaves some out. V and J calls and clone size are given by that table; D and trimming were obtained from the DNA. The table shows around 150,000 clones, with over 90% occurring only once. The CDR3 is 14 residues long. CDR1 is MNHEY and CDR2 is SVGEGT in the germline V gene. With V trimmed by 2 bases and J by 4 bases, 4 bases remained unmatched.

The sequence came from a woman between 55 and 75 years old with COVID-19, enrolled during active disease. The sequenced sample was peripheral blood. The chain is built from TRBV6-2 or TRBV6-3 and TRBJ2-5; 7 bases match TRBD1. The CDR3 DNA reads as TGTGCCAGCAGTTACAGGAGACAGGGAGAGACCCAGTACTTC. Amino acids: CASSYRRQGETQYF.